This entry lists 25 T cell receptor beta chains sequenced from one sample in a study of glioma-infiltrating T cells after dendritic cell vaccination. Sequencing was performed with immunoSEQ multiplex PCR; in TCRdb, only in-frame clones are kept and a portion is missing. This repertoire shows about 96,000 clones, 79% found once; its top ten account for around 5.9%. This specimen was blood, taken before dendritic cell vaccination. These receptors were collected from a human donor with glioblastoma.

The chain carries TRBV27 and TRBJ2-1; maybe TRBD2 (5 bases). The length of the CDR3 is 15 residues. From germline, CDR1 is MNHEY and CDR2 SMNVEV (reference sequence). V gave up 5 bases and J gave up 2 bases, with 13 bases separating them. DNA for the CDR3: TGTGCCAGCAGTACGCGTAGGGAGCCCTACAATGAGCAGTTCTTC. Protein: CASSTRREPYNEQFF.

The chain combines TRBV5-1 with TRBJ1-2; TRBD1 matches at 9 bases. CDR1 and CDR2 from the germline V gene are SGHRS and YFSETQ. Unmatched junction bases numbered 4, after V lost 2 bases and J lost 5 bases. The CDR3 totals 14 residues. The CDR3 is CASSFSTGGYGYTF. In DNA, the CDR3 is TGCGCCAGCAGCTTCTCGACAGGGGGGTATGGCTACACCTTC. The entire variable domain, with the rest obtained from reference TRBV5-1 and TRBJ1-2, is as follows: KAGVTQTPRYLIKTRGQQVTLSCSPISGHRSVSWYQQTPGQGLQFLFEYFSETQRNKGNFPGRFSGRQFSNSRSEMNVSTLELGDSALYLCASSFSTGGYGYTFGSGTRLTVV.

The CDR3 region has the DNA TGTGCCAGCAGCCGCGACAGGGCGAAGCCCCAGCATTTT. Amino acid sequence: CASSRDRAKPQHF. This chain connects TRBV7-2 to TRBJ1-5; TRBD1 matches 7 bases. The CDR3 is 13 amino acids. From germline, CDR1 is SGHTA and CDR2 FQGNSA. With V trimmed by 5 bases and J by 8 bases, 6 bases remained unmatched. The variable domain in full, with the rest retrieved from reference TRBV7-2 and TRBJ1-5, is GAGVSQSPSNKVTEKGKDVELRCDPISGHTALYWYRQSLGQGLEFLIYFQGNSAPDKSGLPSDRFSAERTGGSVSTLTIQRTQQEDSAVYLCASSRDRAKPQHFGDGTRLSIL.

V is TRBV19 and J is TRBJ1-5, with TRBD1 identical over 7 bases. Trimming at V came to 5 bases and at J to 4 bases, leaving 5 bases not matched to a gene. CDR1 is LNHDA, CDR2 SQIVND, per germline (reference sequence). This CDR3 is built from 14 residues. The CDR3 sequence: CASSGGQTNQPQHF. In DNA, the CDR3 is TGTGCCAGTAGTGGGGGACAGACGAATCAGCCCCAGCATTTT.

This sequence joins TRBV11-2 and TRBJ2-7; 8 nucleotides align to TRBD2. CDR1 SGHAT and CDR2 FQNNGV come from the germline V gene. The CDR3 has 15 residues. Trimming removed 3 bases from V and 3 bases from J; junction bases left unmatched: 7. CDR3 residues: CASSLTLAENYEQYF. CDR3 DNA sequence: TGTGCCAGCAGCTTGACACTAGCGGAGAACTACGAGCAGTACTTC.

The count of this clone is one. The chain uses TRBV30 and TRBJ1-2, with 10 bases matching TRBD1. The CDR3 runs to 16 residues. The germline CDR1 and CDR2 sequences are GTSNPN and SVGIG (reference sequence). The J segment lost 0 bases and the V segment lost 2 bases, leaving 6 bases of the junction unmatched. CDR3 sequence reads: CAWSWTGGRANYGYTF. The CDR3 DNA sequence: TGTGCCTGGAGTTGGACAGGGGGGAGGGCTAACTATGGCTACACCTTC.

This sequence joins TRBV6-6 and TRBJ2-5, with D possibly TRBD1 on 6 matching bases. Deletions cut 6 bases from V and 5 bases from J, with 19 bases between. The CDR3 loop spans 15 amino acids. Germline V lookup: CDR1 MNHNY, CDR2 SVGAGI (reference sequence). The CDR3 protein is CASSPRDTGLETQYF. The CDR3 coding sequence is TGTGCCAGCAGCCCCCGGGACACAGGGTTGGAGACCCAGTACTTC.

Details on this clone: The sample holds other DNA sequences that translate to the same CDR3. The genes are TRBV10-3 and TRBJ1-1; 7 bases align to TRBD1. CDR3 length: 14 residues. The V and J ends lost 9 bases and 2 bases, in that order; junction bases with no gene match: 9. Germline V gene lookup returns CDR1 ENHRY and CDR2 SYGVKD. Here the CDR3 reads CAIGLGTDNTEAFF. The CDR3 DNA reads as TGTGCCATAGGTCTAGGGACAGACAACACTGAAGCTTTCTTT.

The rearrangement uses TRBV19 and TRBJ2-5; 10 positions match TRBD2. With V trimmed by 4 bases and J by 3 bases, 11 bases remained unmatched. Germline V gene sequence: CDR1 LNHDA, CDR2 SQIVND (reference sequence). The CDR3 length is 17 residues. The CDR3 sequence is CASSTLRSGRAEETQYF. Here the CDR3 DNA reads TGTGCCAGTAGTACCCTCAGGAGCGGGAGGGCCGAAGAGACCCAGTACTTC.

This clone came up once. V and J are TRBV6-1 and TRBJ1-5; 10 bases align to TRBD1. The CDR3 spans 16 residues. CDR1 MNHNS and CDR2 SASEGT come from the germline V gene. V gave up 0 bases and J gave up 7 bases; unmatched junction bases: 6. The CDR3 bases are TGTGCCAGCAGTGAAGCCAGGGGGGACAGGGGCCAGCCCCAGCATTTT. Translating gives CASSEARGDRGQPQHF.

The chain is built from TRBV2 and TRBJ1-2, with D uncertain. V dropped 2 bases and J dropped 12 bases, with 7 bases sitting between them. The CDR3 runs to 10 residues. Germline CDR1 and CDR2: SNHLY and FYNNEI. The CDR3 reads CASSESGNTF. CDR3 sequence (DNA): TGTGCCAGCAGTGAATCGGGTAACACCTTC.

The genes are TRBV6-1 and TRBJ1-2, with a weak D call TRBD1 (5 bases). V was pared by 3 bases and J by 5 bases, with 10 bases between. Germline CDR1 reads MNHNS; CDR2 reads SASEGT. The CDR3 contains 13 residues. The CDR3 protein is CASSEGGEYGYTF. The CDR3, as DNA: TGTGCCAGCAGTGAGGGAGGGGAGTATGGCTACACCTTC.

This chain links TRBV7-6 with TRBJ2-1, with 9 positions matching TRBD2. Germline V gene sequence: CDR1 SGHVS, CDR2 FNYEAQ. V shed 1 base, J shed 9 bases, and the junction held 10 bases outside the gene matches. The CDR3 sequence is 16 residues long. CDR3 sequence (DNA): TGTGCCAGCAGCTTAGGGGCGGGAGGGCCTTACGGTGAGCAGTTCTTC. Its translation is CASSLGAGGPYGEQFF.

The rearrangement joins TRBV10-3 to TRBJ2-2, with D tentatively TRBD2 (7 bases). The ends were cut back, 4 bases at V and 8 bases at J, with 23 bases in the middle. Germline V gene lookup returns CDR1 ENHRY and CDR2 SYGVKD. The CDR3 sequence is 17 residues long. The DNA for the CDR3 is TGTGCCATCAGTGGCACGGGGGGACAAACCTTGAATGGGGAGCTGTTTTTT. The encoded protein is CAISGTGGQTLNGELFF.

The chain joins TRBV19 to TRBJ2-6; D is ambiguous. The CDR3 extends over 15 amino acids. V was clipped by 2 bases and J by 1 base, with 6 bases between them. Germline V gene data show CDR1 as LNHDA and CDR2 as SQIVND (reference sequence). CDR3 residues: CASSIFGSGANVLTF. For the CDR3, the DNA is TGTGCCAGTAGTATATTCGGGTCTGGGGCCAACGTCCTGACTTTC. Variable domain in full (rest from reference TRBV19 and TRBJ2-6): DGGITQSPKYLFRKEGQNVTLSCEQNLNHDAMYWYRQDPGQGLRLIYYSQIVNDFQKGDIAEGYSVSREKKESFPLTVTSAQKNPTAFYLCASSIFGSGANVLTFGAGSRLTVL.

The chain links TRBV6-5 to TRBJ2-5, with 7 nucleotides matching TRBD2. V was clipped by 5 bases and J by 1 base; unmatched bases: 4. CDR3 length equals 14 residues. Germline V gene sequence: CDR1 MNHEY, CDR2 SVGAGI. CDR3 protein: CASSASGLQETQYF. The CDR3 bases are TGTGCCAGCAGTGCTAGCGGTCTCCAAGAGACCCAGTACTTC.

The V gene is TRBV5-1, the J gene TRBJ2-3; 9 bases map to TRBD2. The CDR3 consists of 14 residues. Germline V lookup: CDR1 SGHRS, CDR2 YFSETQ. The trim removed 2 bases at V and 6 bases at J, leaving 4 bases unmatched. In nucleotides, the CDR3 is TGCGCCAGCAGCTTACGGACTAGCGACGATACGCAGTATTTT. Residues: CASSLRTSDDTQYF.

As to this clone: At one boundary the junction diverges from the germline segment, which might be a read error. The chain is built from TRBV28 and TRBJ2-3; TRBD2 matches at 11 bases. Germline assignment: CDR1 MDHEN and CDR2 SYDVKM. The CDR3 consists of 15 residues. In nucleotides, the CDR3 is TGTGCCAGCAGTTTATTAACTCTTGTAGCGGGAGGGAAGCATTTT. Residues: CASSLLTLVAGGKHF.

This chain connects TRBV7-8 to TRBJ2-2; D call uncertain. Trimming stripped 2 bases from V and 6 bases from J, with 7 bases between. CDR3 length equals 13 residues. The V gene's germline CDR1 is SGHVS and CDR2 FQNEAQ. The CDR3 sequence: CASSLILAGELFF. The CDR3 DNA follows: TGTGCCAGCAGCTTAATTTTAGCCGGGGAGCTGTTTTTT.

The V call is TRBV18, the J call TRBJ1-3; a weak D match, TRBD1 (5 bases). Trimming took off 3 bases at V and 1 base at J, with 10 bases between the two ends. The CDR3 runs to 15 residues. In germline, CDR1 is KGHSH, CDR2 LQKENI. The CDR3 DNA reads TGTGCCAGCTCACCCCACCCAGGGTCTGGAAACACCATATATTTT. Translated, it gives CASSPHPGSGNTIYF.

This clone was found a few times. The chain combines TRBV2 with TRBJ1-5; 8 bases line up with TRBD1. CDR1 and CDR2 from the germline V gene are SNHLY and FYNNEI. V was clipped by 6 bases and J by 2 bases; unmatched bases: 6. The CDR3 contains 15 residues. CDR3 sequence: CASRRDRLGNQPQHF. DNA of the CDR3: TGTGCCAGCAGGAGGGACAGGTTAGGCAATCAGCCCCAGCATTTT.

The chain recombines TRBV11-2 with TRBJ1-2, with D perhaps matching TRBD1 (5 bases). Germline lookup yields CDR1 SGHAT and CDR2 FQNNGV. Trimming took 1 base from V and 6 from J, leaving 12 bases between them. The CDR3 totals 14 residues. The CDR3, as DNA: TGTGCCAGCAGCTTAGTTTCCCCAGGGAATGGCTACACCTTC. Protein: CASSLVSPGNGYTF.

In DNA, the CDR3 is TGTGCCAGCGGGCCACAATTGGGGCAGGGAAAGGGCGAGCAGTACTTC. Its protein is CASGPQLGQGKGEQYF. The rearrangement joins TRBV5-4 to TRBJ2-7; D may be TRBD1 (5 bases). Trimming took off 7 bases at V and 6 bases at J, with 26 bases between the two ends. The length of the CDR3 is 16 residues. CDR1 and CDR2 (germline): SGHNT, YYREEE (reference sequence).

The CDR3 sequence is CASSSGTGWTYEQYF. The DNA of the CDR3 is TGTGCCAGCAGCTCAGGGACAGGGTGGACCTACGAGCAGTACTTC. The genes are TRBV11-2 and TRBJ2-7; TRBD1 agrees at 9 bases. Per germline, CDR1 SGHAT and CDR2 FQNNGV. J gave up 2 bases and V 4 bases, and 6 bases lay outside the gene matches. The CDR3 totals 15 residues.

The chain joins TRBV7-9 to TRBJ2-7; D gene unclear. CDR3 length equals 12 residues. Trimming shortened V by 5 bases and J by 4 bases, and 9 bases separated the two germline ends. Germline CDR1 SEHNR, CDR2 FQNEAQ (reference sequence). The CDR3 DNA sequence: TGTGCCAGCAGCCGACACCTATACGAGCAGTACTTC. Its protein product is CASSRHLYEQYF.